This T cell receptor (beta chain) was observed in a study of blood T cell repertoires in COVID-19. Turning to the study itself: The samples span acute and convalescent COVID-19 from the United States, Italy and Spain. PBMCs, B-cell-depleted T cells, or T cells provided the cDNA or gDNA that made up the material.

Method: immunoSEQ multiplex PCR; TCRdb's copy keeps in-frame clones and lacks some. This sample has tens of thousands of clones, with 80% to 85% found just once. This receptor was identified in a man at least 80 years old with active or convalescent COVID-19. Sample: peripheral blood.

CDR3 coding DNA: TGTGCCAGTAACCAGGGTATCGAGACCCAGTACTTC. Translated: CASNQGIETQYF. The rearrangement links TRBV19 to TRBJ2-5; TRBD1 is a possible D gene (5 bases). Trimming left V 7 bases short and J 5 bases short, with 11 bases between. The CDR3 is 12 amino acids. Germline-derived CDR1 and CDR2 are LNHDA and SQIVND (reference sequence).